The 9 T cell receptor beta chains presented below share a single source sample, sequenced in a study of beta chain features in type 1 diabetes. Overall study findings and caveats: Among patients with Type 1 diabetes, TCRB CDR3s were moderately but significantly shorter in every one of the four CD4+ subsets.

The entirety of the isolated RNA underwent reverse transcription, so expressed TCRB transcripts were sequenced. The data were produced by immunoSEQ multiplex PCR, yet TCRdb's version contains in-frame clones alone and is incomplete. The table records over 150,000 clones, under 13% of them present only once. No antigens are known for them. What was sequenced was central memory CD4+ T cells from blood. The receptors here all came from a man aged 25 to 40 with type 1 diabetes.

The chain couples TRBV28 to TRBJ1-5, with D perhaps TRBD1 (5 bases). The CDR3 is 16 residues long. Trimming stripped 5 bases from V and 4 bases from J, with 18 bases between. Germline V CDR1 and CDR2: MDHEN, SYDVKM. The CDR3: CASSPILRQPNQPQHF. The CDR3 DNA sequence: TGTGCCAGCAGTCCGATTCTAAGACAGCCGAATCAGCCCCAGCATTTT.

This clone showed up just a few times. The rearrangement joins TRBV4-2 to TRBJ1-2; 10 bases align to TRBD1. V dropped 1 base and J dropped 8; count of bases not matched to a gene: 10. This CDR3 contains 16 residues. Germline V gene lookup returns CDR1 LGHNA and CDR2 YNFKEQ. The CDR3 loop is CASSQGLRQGAWGYTF. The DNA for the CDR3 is TGTGCCAGCAGCCAAGGTCTTCGACAGGGGGCTTGGGGCTACACCTTC.

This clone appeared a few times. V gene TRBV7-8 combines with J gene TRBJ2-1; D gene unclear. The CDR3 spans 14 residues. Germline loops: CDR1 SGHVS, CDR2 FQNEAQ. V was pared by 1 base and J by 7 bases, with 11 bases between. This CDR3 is CASSLEASSNEQFF. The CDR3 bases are TGTGCCAGCAGCTTAGAGGCTAGTTCGAATGAGCAGTTCTTC.

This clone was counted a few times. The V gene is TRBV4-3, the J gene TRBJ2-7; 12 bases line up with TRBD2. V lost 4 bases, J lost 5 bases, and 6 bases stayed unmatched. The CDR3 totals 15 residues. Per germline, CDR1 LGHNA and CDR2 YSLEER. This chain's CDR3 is CASSRNLAGGDEQYF. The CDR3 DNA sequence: TGCGCCAGCAGCCGGAACCTAGCGGGAGGGGACGAGCAGTACTTC.

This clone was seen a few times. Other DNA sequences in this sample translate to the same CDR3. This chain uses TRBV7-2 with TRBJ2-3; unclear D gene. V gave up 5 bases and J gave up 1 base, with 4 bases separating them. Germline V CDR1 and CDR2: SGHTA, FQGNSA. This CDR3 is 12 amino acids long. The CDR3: CASSPGTDTQYF. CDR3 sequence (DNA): TGTGCCAGCAGCCCGGGCACAGATACGCAGTATTTT.

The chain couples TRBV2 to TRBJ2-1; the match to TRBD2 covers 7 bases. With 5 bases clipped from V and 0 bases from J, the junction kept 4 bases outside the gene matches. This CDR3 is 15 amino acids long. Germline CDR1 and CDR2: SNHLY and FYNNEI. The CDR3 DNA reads TGTGCCAGCAGTCCACTAGCGAACTCCTACAATGAGCAGTTCTTC. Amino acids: CASSPLANSYNEQFF.

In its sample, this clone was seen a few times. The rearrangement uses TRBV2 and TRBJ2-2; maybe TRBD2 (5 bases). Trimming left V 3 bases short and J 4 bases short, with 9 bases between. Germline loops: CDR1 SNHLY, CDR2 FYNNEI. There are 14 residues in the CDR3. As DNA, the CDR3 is TGTGCCAGCAGTGAGGGAGTTCTCACCGGGGAGCTGTTTTTT. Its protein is CASSEGVLTGELFF.

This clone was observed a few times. The CDR3, as DNA: TGTGCCAGCAGCTTTTCTAGCGGGACATCCTACGAGCAGTACTTC. Its protein product is CASSFSSGTSYEQYF. The J gene is TRBJ2-7, the V gene TRBV7-2; TRBD2 matches at 9 bases. This CDR3 region has 15 residues. CDR1 SGHTA and CDR2 FQGNSA come from the germline V gene. The junction had 4 bases not matched to a gene; V was cut back by 3 bases and J by 1 base.

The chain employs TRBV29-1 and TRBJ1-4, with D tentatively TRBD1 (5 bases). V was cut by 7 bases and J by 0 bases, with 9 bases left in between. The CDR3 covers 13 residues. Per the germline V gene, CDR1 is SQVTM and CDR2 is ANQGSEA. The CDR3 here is CSAGGATNEKLFF. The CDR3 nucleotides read TGCAGCGCCGGAGGGGCAACTAATGAAAAACTGTTTTTT.